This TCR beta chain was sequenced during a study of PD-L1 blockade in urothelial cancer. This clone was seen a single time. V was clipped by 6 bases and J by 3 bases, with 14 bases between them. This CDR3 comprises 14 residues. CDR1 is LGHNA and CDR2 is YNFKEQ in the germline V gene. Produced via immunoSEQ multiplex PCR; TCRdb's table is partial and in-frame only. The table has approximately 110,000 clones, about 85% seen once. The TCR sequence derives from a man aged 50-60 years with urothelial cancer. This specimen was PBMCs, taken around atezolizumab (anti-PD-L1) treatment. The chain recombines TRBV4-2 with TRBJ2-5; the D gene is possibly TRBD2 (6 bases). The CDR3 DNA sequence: TGTGCCAGCAGTCTCGGAACGGGAGAAGAGACCCAGTACTTC. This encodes CASSLGTGEETQYF.